This entry is about one TCR beta chain. The antigen is undetermined. The data originate from a study of beta chain features in type 1 diabetes. The CDR3 is made up of 13 amino acids. Germline CDR1 reads SGDLS; CDR2 reads YYNGEE. V was pared by 0 bases and J by 4 bases, with 5 bases between. The sequenced template was cDNA made from the entire isolated RNA. TCRdb keeps only in-frame clones here, not all; method: immunoSEQ multiplex PCR. Among approximately 140,000 clones listed, about a tenth were seen once. Study findings and constraints: Naive, central memory and regulatory TCRB repertoires appeared more similar among patients than healthy donors.

The sequencing sample was made of central memory CD4+ T cells from blood. The origin of this receptor is a middle-aged woman in good health. The gene calls are TRBV9 and TRBJ1-3; D ambiguous. The CDR3 sequence is CASSVAPGNTIYF. The CDR3, as DNA: TGTGCCAGCAGCGTAGCCCCGGGAAACACCATATATTTT.